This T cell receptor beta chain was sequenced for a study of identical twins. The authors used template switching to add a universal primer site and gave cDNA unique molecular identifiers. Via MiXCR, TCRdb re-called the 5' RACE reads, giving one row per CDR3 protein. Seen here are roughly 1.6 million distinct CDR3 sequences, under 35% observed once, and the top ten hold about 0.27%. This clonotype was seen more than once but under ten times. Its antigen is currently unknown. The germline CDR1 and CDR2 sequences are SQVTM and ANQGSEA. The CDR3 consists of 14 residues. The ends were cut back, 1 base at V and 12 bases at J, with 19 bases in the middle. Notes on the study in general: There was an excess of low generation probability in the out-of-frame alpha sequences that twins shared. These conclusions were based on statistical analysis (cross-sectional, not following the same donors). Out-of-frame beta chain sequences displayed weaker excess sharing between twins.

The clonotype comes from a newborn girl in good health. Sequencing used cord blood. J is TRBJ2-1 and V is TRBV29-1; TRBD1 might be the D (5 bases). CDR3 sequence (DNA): TGCAGCGTTGAAGGACAACGAAGGGGTTTTGGGCAGTTCTTC. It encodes CSVEGQRRGFGQFF.